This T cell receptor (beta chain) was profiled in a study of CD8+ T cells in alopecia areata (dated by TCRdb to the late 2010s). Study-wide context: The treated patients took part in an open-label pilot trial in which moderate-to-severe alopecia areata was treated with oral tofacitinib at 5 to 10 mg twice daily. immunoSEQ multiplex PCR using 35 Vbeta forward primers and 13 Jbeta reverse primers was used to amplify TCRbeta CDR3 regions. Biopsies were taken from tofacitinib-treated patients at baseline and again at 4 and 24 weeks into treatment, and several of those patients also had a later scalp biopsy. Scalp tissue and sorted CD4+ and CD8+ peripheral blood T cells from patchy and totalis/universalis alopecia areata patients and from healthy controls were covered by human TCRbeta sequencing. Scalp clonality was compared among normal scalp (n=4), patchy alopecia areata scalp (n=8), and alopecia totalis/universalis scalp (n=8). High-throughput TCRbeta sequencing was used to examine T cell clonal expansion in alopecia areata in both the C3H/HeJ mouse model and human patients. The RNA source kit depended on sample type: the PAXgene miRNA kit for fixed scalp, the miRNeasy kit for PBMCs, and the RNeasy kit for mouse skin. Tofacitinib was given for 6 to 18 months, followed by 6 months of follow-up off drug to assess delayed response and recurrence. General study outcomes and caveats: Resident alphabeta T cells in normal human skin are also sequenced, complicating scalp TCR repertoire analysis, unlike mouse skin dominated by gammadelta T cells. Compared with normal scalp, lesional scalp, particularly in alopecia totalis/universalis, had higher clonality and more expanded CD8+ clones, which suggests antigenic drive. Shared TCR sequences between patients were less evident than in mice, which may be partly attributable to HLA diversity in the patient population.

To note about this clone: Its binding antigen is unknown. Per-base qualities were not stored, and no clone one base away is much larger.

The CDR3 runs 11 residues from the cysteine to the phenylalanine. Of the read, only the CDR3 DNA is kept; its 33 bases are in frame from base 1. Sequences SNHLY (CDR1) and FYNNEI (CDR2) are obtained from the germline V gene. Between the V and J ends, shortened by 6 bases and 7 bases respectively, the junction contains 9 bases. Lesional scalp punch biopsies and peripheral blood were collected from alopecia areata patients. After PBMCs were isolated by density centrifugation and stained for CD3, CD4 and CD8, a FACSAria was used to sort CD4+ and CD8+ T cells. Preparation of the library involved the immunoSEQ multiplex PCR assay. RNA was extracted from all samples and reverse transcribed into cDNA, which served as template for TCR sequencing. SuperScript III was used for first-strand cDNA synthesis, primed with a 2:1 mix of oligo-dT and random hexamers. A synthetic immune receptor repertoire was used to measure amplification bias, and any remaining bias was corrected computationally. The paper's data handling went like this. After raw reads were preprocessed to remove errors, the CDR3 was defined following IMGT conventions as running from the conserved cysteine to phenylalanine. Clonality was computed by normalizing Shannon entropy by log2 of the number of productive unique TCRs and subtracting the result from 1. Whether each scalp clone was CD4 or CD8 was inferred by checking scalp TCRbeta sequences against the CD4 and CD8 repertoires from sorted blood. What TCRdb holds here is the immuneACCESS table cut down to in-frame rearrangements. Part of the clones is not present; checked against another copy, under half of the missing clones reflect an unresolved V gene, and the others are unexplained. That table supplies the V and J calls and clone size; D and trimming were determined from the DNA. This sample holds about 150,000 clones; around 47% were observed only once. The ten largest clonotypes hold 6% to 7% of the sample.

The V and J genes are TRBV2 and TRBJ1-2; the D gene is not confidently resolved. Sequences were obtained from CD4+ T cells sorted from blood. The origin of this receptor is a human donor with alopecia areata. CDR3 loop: CASRSGVGYTF. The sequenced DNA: TGTGCCAGCAGGTCTGGGGTTGGCTACACCTTC.